This is a list of T cell receptor beta chains from one sample in a study of regulatory T cells in long-lasting Graves disease. TCRdb reanalysed the multiplex PCR reads using MiXCR and keeps one entry per CDR3 protein. The data contain just over 600,000 distinct CDR3 sequences, about 16% of them seen just once; the ten biggest clones take up approximately 20%. These data are also associated with another study on T cells in Graves' hyperthyroidism and ophthalmopathy.

This sample comprised peripheral blood mononuclear cells (PBMCs), obtained at new diagnosis, from a patient treated with antithyroid drugs. These receptors all come from a woman in her twenties or thirties with Graves disease. CDR3s leave out the opening cysteine and the closing phenylalanine or tryptophan. Clone size is shown for a subset of rows, as once, few, many or a class of expanded clone.

V gene: TRBV28
clone size: many
J gene: TRBJ2-7
CDR3 protein: ATKVSGMTSFN

V gene: TRBV29-1
clone size: .
J gene: TRBJ2-1
CDR3 protein: SVVGEWNINEQF

V gene: TRBV9
clone size: many
J gene: TRBJ2-7
CDR3 protein: ASSPAGGAYEQY

V gene: TRBV10-3
clone size: few
J gene: TRBJ2-1
CDR3 protein: AISQRTEKSSYNEQF

V gene: TRBV20-1
clone size: .
J gene: TRBJ1-1
CDR3 protein: SANTPGGRNTEVF

V gene: TRBV19
clone size: .
J gene: TRBJ2-5
CDR3 protein: ASSTGQGGETQY

V gene: TRBV19
clone size: .
J gene: TRBJ2-4
CDR3 protein: ASSRWTSGENIQY

V gene: TRBV6-2/TRBV6-3
clone size: .
J gene: TRBJ1-1
CDR3 protein: ASSYRGTGGTEAF

V gene: TRBV18
clone size: .
J gene: TRBJ2-7
CDR3 protein: AGSESEIPPSEQY

V gene: TRBV2
clone size: few
J gene: TRBJ1-1
CDR3 protein: AIRGGSTEAF

V gene: TRBV12-3/TRBV12-4
clone size: many
J gene: TRBJ1-1
CDR3 protein: ASRWGEGTEAF

V gene: TRBV2
clone size: many
J gene: TRBJ1-1
CDR3 protein: ASSGGGSNTEAF

V gene: TRBV7-9
clone size: .
J gene: TRBJ1-2
CDR3 protein: ASSLSRMAGTPSSCT

V gene: TRBV20-1
clone size: once
J gene: TRBJ1-2
CDR3 protein: SASWGGYT

V gene: TRBV20-1
clone size: many
J gene: TRBJ2-7
CDR3 protein: SAAPPSRRISYEQY

V gene: TRBV7-2
clone size: .
J gene: TRBJ2-7
CDR3 protein: ASSLVRTGVYEQY

V gene: TRBV5-1
clone size: many
J gene: TRBJ1-1
CDR3 protein: ASSFTGSNEAF

V gene: TRBV7-3
clone size: .
J gene: TRBJ1-1
CDR3 protein: ASSLSFGVTEAF

V gene: TRBV6-2/TRBV6-3
clone size: many
J gene: TRBJ2-1
CDR3 protein: ASSLRIASYNEQF

V gene: TRBV19
clone size: .
J gene: TRBJ1-1
CDR3 protein: ASRPQGTANTEAF

V gene: TRBV20-1
clone size: many
J gene: TRBJ2-5
CDR3 protein: SASRVRETQY

V gene: TRBV19
clone size: .
J gene: TRBJ1-6
CDR3 protein: ASTGSHNSPLH